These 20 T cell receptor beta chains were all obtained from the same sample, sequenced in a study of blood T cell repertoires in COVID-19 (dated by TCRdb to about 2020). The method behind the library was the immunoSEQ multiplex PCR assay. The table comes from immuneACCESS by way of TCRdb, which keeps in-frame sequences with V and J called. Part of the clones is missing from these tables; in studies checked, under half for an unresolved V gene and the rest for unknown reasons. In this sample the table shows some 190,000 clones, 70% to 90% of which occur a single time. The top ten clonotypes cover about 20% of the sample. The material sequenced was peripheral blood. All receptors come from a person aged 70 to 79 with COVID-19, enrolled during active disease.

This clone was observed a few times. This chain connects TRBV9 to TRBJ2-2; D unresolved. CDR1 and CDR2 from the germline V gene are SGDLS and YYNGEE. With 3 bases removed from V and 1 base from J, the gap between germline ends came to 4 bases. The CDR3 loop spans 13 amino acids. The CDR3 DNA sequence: TGTGCCAGCAGCGCGGTGAACACCGGGGAGCTGTTTTTT. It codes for CASSAVNTGELFF.

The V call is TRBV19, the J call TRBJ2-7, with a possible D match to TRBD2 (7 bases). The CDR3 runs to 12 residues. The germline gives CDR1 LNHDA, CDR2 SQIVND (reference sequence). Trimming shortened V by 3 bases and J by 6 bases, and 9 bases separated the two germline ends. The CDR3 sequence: CASSIAGAEQYF. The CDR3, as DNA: TGTGCCAGTAGTATCGCGGGGGCCGAGCAGTACTTC. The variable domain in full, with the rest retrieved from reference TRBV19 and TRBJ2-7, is DGGITQSPKYLFRKEGQNVTLSCEQNLNHDAMYWYRQDPGQGLRLIYYSQIVNDFQKGDIAEGYSVSREKKESFPLTVTSAQKNPTAFYLCASSIAGAEQYFGPGTRLTVT.

The CDR3 protein is CASSKNRGQETQYF. The DNA for the CDR3 is TGTGCCAGTAGTAAAAACAGGGGGCAAGAGACCCAGTACTTC. The V call is TRBV19, the J call TRBJ2-5, with TRBD1 identical over 8 bases. The CDR3 totals 14 residues. Trimming cost V 4 bases and J 2 bases; bases outside gene matches: 3. CDR1 and CDR2 (germline): LNHDA, SQIVND (reference sequence).

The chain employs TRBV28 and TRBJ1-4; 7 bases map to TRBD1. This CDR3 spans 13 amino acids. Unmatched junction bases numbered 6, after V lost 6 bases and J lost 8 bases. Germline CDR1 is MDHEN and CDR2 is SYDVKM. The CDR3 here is CASSLGQLEKLFF. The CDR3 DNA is TGTGCCAGCAGCCTGGGACAGTTGGAAAAACTGTTTTTT.

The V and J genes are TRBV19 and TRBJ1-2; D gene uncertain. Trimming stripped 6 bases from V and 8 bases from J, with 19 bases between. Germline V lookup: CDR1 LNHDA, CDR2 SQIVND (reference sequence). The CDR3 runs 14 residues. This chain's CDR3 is CASSPIERGWGYTF. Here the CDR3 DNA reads TGTGCCAGTAGCCCAATAGAGAGAGGCTGGGGCTACACCTTC.

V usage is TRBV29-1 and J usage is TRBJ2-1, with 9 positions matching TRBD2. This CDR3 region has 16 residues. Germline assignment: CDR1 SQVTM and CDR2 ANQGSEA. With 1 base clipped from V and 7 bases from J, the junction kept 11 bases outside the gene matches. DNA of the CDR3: TGCAGCGTTGAAGCAAGGGCGGGAGGGGTATTTAATGAGCAGTTCTTC. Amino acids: CSVEARAGGVFNEQFF.

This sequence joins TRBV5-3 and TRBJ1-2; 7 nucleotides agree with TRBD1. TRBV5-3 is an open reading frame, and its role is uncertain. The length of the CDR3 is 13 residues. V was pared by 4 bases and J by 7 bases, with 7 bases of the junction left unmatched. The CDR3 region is CARSPTGVLGYTF. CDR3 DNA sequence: TGTGCCAGAAGCCCAACAGGGGTTCTTGGCTACACCTTC.

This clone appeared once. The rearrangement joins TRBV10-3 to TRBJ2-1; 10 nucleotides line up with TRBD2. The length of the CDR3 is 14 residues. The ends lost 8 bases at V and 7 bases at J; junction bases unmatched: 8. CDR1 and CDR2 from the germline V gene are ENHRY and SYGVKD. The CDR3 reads CAIASGGARNEQFF. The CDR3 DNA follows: TGTGCCATCGCGAGCGGGGGGGCCCGGAATGAGCAGTTCTTC.

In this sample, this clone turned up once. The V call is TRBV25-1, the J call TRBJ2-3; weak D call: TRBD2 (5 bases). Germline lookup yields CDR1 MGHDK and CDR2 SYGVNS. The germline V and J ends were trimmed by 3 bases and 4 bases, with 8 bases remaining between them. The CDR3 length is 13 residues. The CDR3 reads CASSEFGADTQYF. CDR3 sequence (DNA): TGTGCCAGCAGTGAGTTCGGGGCAGATACGCAGTATTTT. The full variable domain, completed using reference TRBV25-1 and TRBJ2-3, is EADIYQTPRYLVIGTGKKITLECSQTMGHDKMYWYQQDPGMELHLIHYSYGVNSTEKGDLSSESTVSRIRTEHFPLTLESARPSHTSQYLCASSEFGADTQYFGPGTRLTVL.

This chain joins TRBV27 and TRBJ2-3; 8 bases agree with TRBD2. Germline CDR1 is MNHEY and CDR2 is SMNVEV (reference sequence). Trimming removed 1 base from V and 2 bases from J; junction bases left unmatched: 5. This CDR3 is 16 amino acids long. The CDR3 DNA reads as TGTGCCAGCAGTTTATACCCGGGGGGGATCACAGATACGCAGTATTTT. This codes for CASSLYPGGITDTQYF.

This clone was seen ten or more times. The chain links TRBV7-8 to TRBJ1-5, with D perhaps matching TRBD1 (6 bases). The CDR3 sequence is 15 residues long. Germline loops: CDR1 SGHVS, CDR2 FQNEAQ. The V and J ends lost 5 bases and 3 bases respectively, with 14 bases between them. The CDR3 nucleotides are TGTGCCAGCAGCCCGGACAGTTTCGTCAATCAGCCCCAGCATTTT. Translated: CASSPDSFVNQPQHF.

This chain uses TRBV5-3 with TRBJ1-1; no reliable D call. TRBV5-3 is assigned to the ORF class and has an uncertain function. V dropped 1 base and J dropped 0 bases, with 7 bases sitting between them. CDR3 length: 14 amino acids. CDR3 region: CARSLNSMNTEAFF. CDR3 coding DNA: TGTGCCAGAAGCTTGAATTCCATGAACACTGAAGCTTTCTTT.

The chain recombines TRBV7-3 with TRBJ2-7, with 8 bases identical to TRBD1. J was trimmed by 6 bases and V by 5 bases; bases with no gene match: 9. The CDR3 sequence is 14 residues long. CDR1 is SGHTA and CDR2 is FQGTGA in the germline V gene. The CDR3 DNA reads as TGTGCCAGCAGCCTGACCCGGACAGGGATCGAGCAGTACTTC. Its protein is CASSLTRTGIEQYF.

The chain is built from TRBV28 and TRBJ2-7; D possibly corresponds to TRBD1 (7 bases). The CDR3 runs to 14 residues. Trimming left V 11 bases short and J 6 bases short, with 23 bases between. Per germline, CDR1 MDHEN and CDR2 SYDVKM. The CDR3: CASLGRGAGFEQYF. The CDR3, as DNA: TGTGCCTCCTTAGGCAGGGGGGCAGGGTTCGAGCAGTACTTC. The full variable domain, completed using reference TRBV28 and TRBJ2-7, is DVKVTQSSRYLVKRTGEKVFLECVQDMDHENMFWYRQDPGLGLRLIYFSYDVKMKEKGDIPEGYSVSREKKERFSLILESASTNQTSMYLCASLGRGAGFEQYFGPGTRLTVT.

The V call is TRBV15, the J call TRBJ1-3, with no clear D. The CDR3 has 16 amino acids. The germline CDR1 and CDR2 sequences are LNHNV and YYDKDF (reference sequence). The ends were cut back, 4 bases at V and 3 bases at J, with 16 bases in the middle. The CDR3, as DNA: TGTGCCACCAGCAAGGGAGGCGGGGTCCTTGGAAACACCATATATTTT. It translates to CATSKGGGVLGNTIYF.

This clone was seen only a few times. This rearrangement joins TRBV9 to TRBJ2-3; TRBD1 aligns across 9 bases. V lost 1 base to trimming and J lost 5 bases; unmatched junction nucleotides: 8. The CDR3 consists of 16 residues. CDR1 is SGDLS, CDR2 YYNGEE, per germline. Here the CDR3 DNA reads TGTGCCAGCAGCGTACCTTTGGGACAGGGTCTAGATACGCAGTATTTT. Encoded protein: CASSVPLGQGLDTQYF.

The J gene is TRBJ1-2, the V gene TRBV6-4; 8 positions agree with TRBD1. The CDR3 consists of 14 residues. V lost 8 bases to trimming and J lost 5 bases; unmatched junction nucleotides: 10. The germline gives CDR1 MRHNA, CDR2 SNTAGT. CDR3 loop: CASQLRQGAYGYTF. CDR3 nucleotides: TGTGCCAGCCAGCTTCGGCAGGGGGCTTATGGCTACACCTTC.

CDR3: CASSSGVEEKLFF. As DNA, the CDR3 is TGTGCCAGCTCATCAGGGGTGGAGGAAAAACTGTTTTTT. The rearrangement joins TRBV18 to TRBJ1-4; tentatively, D is TRBD1 (6 bases). This CDR3 region has 13 residues. Trimming took off 5 bases at V and 8 bases at J, with 12 bases between the two ends. CDR1 and CDR2 (germline): KGHSH, LQKENI.

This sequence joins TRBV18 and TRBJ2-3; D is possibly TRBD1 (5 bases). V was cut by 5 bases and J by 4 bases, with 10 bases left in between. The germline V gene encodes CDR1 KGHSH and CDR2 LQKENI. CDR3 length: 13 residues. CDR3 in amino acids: CASSGATPDTQYF. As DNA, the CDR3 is TGTGCCAGCTCAGGGGCTACCCCAGATACGCAGTATTTT.

CDR3 sequence reads: CASTDYSNQPQHF. The CDR3 nucleotides are TGTGCCAGCACCGACTATAGCAATCAGCCCCAGCATTTT. The chain recombines TRBV6-5 with TRBJ1-5; no firm D call. V gave up 7 bases and J gave up 0 bases, with 7 bases separating them. The CDR3 loop spans 13 amino acids. Germline V gene sequence: CDR1 MNHEY, CDR2 SVGAGI.